This TCR beta chain emerged from a study of shared clonotypes between healthy human individuals. Over several immunoSEQ plates, each subset's genomic DNA was distributed in even portions. On sorted subsets, replicate PCRs used roughly 190 ng DNA, or tens of thousands of T cell genomes. Sequencing was performed with immunoSEQ multiplex PCR; in TCRdb, only in-frame clones are kept and a portion is missing. The top ten hold approximately 1.1% of the sample, which has about 1,500,000 clones, around 95% seen once. V lost 4 bases and J lost 0; bases outside the gene matches: 9. CDR1 SGHTA and CDR2 FQGNSA come from the germline V gene. The CDR3 totals 17 residues.

The sequencing sample was made of naive CD4+ T cells sorted from blood. Specified subset: CD45RA+ positively selected. The chain combines TRBV7-2 with TRBJ1-3, with 7 bases that match TRBD1. The TCR sequence derives from a man aged 25 to 40 in good health. The CDR3, as DNA: TGTGCCAGCAGCTACCGGGACAGAGCCTTCTCTGGAAACACCATATATTTT. It encodes CASSYRDRAFSGNTIYF.